This T cell receptor (beta chain) was captured by sequencing in a study of blood T cells in healthy people across ages. Through a sample-barcoded 5' primer and a J-beta primer mix, a second PCR was run for roughly 6 to 11 cycles. TCRdb reprocessed the 5' RACE reads via MiXCR and lists one record per CDR3 protein. The repertoire holds some 710,000 distinct CDR3 sequences, with around half as singletons. This CDR3 comprises 15 residues. V was clipped by 0 bases and J by 8 bases, with 15 bases between them. Germline V gene data show CDR1 as MGHRA and CDR2 as YSYEKL. This rearrangement joins TRBV4-1 to TRBJ2-3; maybe TRBD2 (5 bases). The TCR comes from an elderly man in good health. What was sequenced was blood. CDR3 loop: CASSQDGSSRGTQYF. CDR3 nucleotides: TGCGCCAGCAGCCAAGATGGGAGCAGTCGGGGTACGCAGTATTTT.